Shown below are 21 T cell receptor beta chains from a single sample sequenced in a study of stem cell transplantation in POMP-related autoinflammatory disease. Produced via immunoSEQ multiplex PCR; TCRdb's table is partial and in-frame only. The table shows some 1,100 clones, with around three quarters occurring only once. The sample comprised CD8+ T cells from PBMCs. These receptors originate from a human donor in good health.

The CDR3 here is CASSYSEGPFEQYF. CDR3 coding DNA: TGTGCCAGCAGTTACTCCGAGGGCCCTTTCGAGCAGTACTTC. The chain employs TRBV6-5 and TRBJ2-7; perhaps TRBD2 as D (5 bases). This CDR3 region has 14 residues. Germline loops: CDR1 MNHEY, CDR2 SVGAGI. V was cut by 0 bases and J by 6 bases, with 12 bases left in between.

The CDR3 spells CASREAGRDYGYTF. The DNA for the CDR3 is TGTGCCAGTAGGGAGGCAGGAAGGGACTATGGCTACACCTTC. This sequence joins TRBV19 and TRBJ1-2; D unclear. Germline values: CDR1 LNHDA, CDR2 SQIVND (reference sequence). The CDR3 runs to 14 residues. V was pared by 6 bases and J by 3 bases, with 14 bases between. The entire variable domain, with the rest obtained from reference TRBV19 and TRBJ1-2, is as follows: DGGITQSPKYLFRKEGQNVTLSCEQNLNHDAMYWYRQDPGQGLRLIYYSQIVNDFQKGDIAEGYSVSREKKESFPLTVTSAQKNPTAFYLCASREAGRDYGYTFGSGTRLTVV.

The rearrangement uses TRBV4-2 and TRBJ1-1; no definite D call. The CDR3 is 15 residues long. The V gene's germline CDR1 is LGHNA and CDR2 YNFKEQ. V was cut by 4 bases and J by 1 base, with 13 bases left in between. CDR3 in DNA: TGTGCCAGCAGCCCTAAGGACGGGGAGAACACTGAAGCTTTCTTT. Translation gives CASSPKDGENTEAFF.

The chain is built from TRBV11-2 and TRBJ2-7, with 7 bases that match TRBD1. Germline CDR1 and CDR2: SGHAT and FQNNGV. The ends lost 5 bases at V and 0 bases at J; junction bases unmatched: 10. CDR3 length equals 16 residues. In DNA form, the CDR3 reads TGTGCCAGCAGCATCTACAGGGGACCCTTCTCCTACGAGCAGTACTTC. Encoded protein: CASSIYRGPFSYEQYF.

The chain carries TRBV4-2 and TRBJ2-7; the D call may be TRBD1 or TRBD2 (5 bases each). The CDR3 consists of 17 residues. Germline CDR1 and CDR2: LGHNA and YNFKEQ. V lost 0 bases and J 4 bases, leaving 19 bases between the germline ends. CDR3 residues: CASSQEGESLRTYEQYF. The CDR3 DNA reads TGTGCCAGCAGCCAAGAGGGGGAGTCGCTAAGAACTTACGAGCAGTACTTC.

The chain employs TRBV6-1 and TRBJ2-5; the D gene is possibly TRBD2 (5 bases). CDR1 is MNHNS, CDR2 SASEGT, per germline. The V end lost 4 bases, the J end lost 2 bases, and 14 bases lay between the germline ends. This CDR3 is built from 15 residues. DNA of the CDR3: TGTGCCAGCAGTGTCGTTATGGGAGATCAAGAGACCCAGTACTTC. This gives the protein CASSVVMGDQETQYF.

The J gene is TRBJ2-7, the V gene TRBV7-2; 8 bases are a match to TRBD2. The V gene's germline CDR1 is SGHTA and CDR2 FQGNSA. The V and J ends lost 7 bases and 1 base, in that order; junction bases with no gene match: 15. This CDR3 region has 17 residues. The CDR3 sequence is CASNPPQSREESYEQYF. CDR3 DNA sequence: TGTGCCAGCAACCCCCCCCAATCGCGGGAGGAATCCTACGAGCAGTACTTC.

V usage is TRBV19 and J usage is TRBJ2-7, with 9 bases aligning to TRBD1. Germline CDR1 and CDR2: LNHDA and SQIVND (reference sequence). The V and J ends lost 3 bases and 10 bases, in that order; junction bases with no gene match: 7. The CDR3 runs 13 residues. CDR3 nucleotides: TGTGCCAGTAGTATCCCCGGGACAGGGATACAGTACTTC. Amino acids: CASSIPGTGIQYF.

The chain recombines TRBV16 with TRBJ1-3; D unclear. V gave up 8 bases and J gave up 0 bases, with 5 bases separating them. This CDR3 comprises 12 residues. Germline lookup yields CDR1 KGHSY and CDR2 FQNENV. The CDR3: CASSYSGNTIYF. Here the CDR3 DNA reads TGTGCCAGCTCCTACTCTGGAAACACCATATATTTT.

V usage is TRBV27 and J usage is TRBJ1-2, with a possible D match to TRBD1 (5 bases). Germline V gene sequence: CDR1 MNHEY, CDR2 SMNVEV (reference sequence). The CDR3 loop spans 16 amino acids. V was pared by 5 bases and J by 2 bases, with 18 bases between. The CDR3 loop is CASSALGGYLNYGYTF. The CDR3, as DNA: TGTGCCAGCAGTGCCTTGGGGGGTTATTTGAACTATGGCTACACCTTC.

The chain has TRBV6-1 and TRBJ2-7; tentatively, D is TRBD1 (8 bases). Germline CDR1 and CDR2: MNHNS and SASEGT. V dropped 6 bases and J dropped 5 bases, with 17 bases sitting between them. The CDR3 spans 14 residues. In DNA, the CDR3 is TGTGCCAGCAGCCTGACAGGGGAGGGGCACGAGCAGTACTTC. Translated, it gives CASSLTGEGHEQYF.

V is TRBV13 and J is TRBJ1-1; D is perhaps TRBD1 (5 bases). Germline loops: CDR1 PRHDT, CDR2 FYEKMQ (reference sequence). Trimming left V 0 bases short and J 4 bases short, with 12 bases between. CDR3 size: 15 residues. CDR3 loop: CASSLGGAGSTEAFF. The DNA for the CDR3 is TGTGCCAGCAGCTTAGGAGGCGCAGGGAGCACTGAAGCTTTCTTT.

The CDR3 is CASSLGGTGILYNEQFF. The CDR3 coding sequence is TGTGCCAGCAGCTTAGGCGGGACAGGAATACTCTACAATGAGCAGTTCTTC. V gene TRBV7-9 combines with J gene TRBJ2-1, with TRBD1 identical over 8 bases. The CDR3 loop spans 17 amino acids. Germline V CDR1 and CDR2: SEHNR, FQNEAQ (reference sequence). V was clipped by 1 base and J by 3 bases; unmatched bases: 8.

The chain couples TRBV10-1 to TRBJ2-5; perhaps TRBD1 as D (6 bases). Deletions cut 4 bases from V and 3 bases from J, with 24 bases between. CDR3 length: 18 residues. CDR1 WNHNN and CDR2 SYGVQD come from the germline V gene (reference sequence). The CDR3 reads CASSGPNTQGLQEETQYF. CDR3 DNA sequence: TGCGCCAGCAGTGGGCCAAACACGCAGGGGTTACAGGAAGAGACCCAGTACTTC.

This chain links TRBV18 with TRBJ2-7; D unclear. V was clipped by 6 bases and J by 4 bases, with 13 bases between them. The CDR3 consists of 13 residues. Germline V CDR1 and CDR2: KGHSH, LQKENI. CDR3 region: CASSETDGYEQYF. CDR3 nucleotide sequence: TGTGCCAGCTCCGAAACGGACGGATACGAGCAGTACTTC.

The V call is TRBV10-2, the J call TRBJ1-2; a weak D match, TRBD1 (6 bases). This CDR3 comprises 13 residues. Trimming removed 6 bases at V and 7 bases at J, with 15 bases between. The germline gives CDR1 WSHSY, CDR2 SAAADI. The CDR3 DNA sequence: TGCGCCAGCAGCCTAGGGGGGGTTAGTGGCTACACCTTC. Encoded protein: CASSLGGVSGYTF.

The chain couples TRBV6-5 to TRBJ1-1; D is undetermined. The V gene lost 5 bases and the J gene lost 1 base, with 8 bases spanning the gap. Germline CDR1 reads MNHEY; CDR2 reads SVGAGI. CDR3 length: 13 residues. CDR3: CASSTGGNTEAFF. CDR3 coding DNA: TGTGCCAGCAGTACGGGCGGGAACACTGAAGCTTTCTTT.

The sample holds a few counts of this clone. The CDR3 sequence: CASSIAEGGGTEAFF. The CDR3 nucleotides read TGTGCCAGTAGTATAGCCGAGGGAGGGGGCACTGAAGCTTTCTTT. The genes are TRBV19 and TRBJ1-1, with D tentatively TRBD1 (6 bases). Germline loops: CDR1 LNHDA, CDR2 SQIVND (reference sequence). CDR3 length: 15 amino acids. With 1 base removed from V and 4 bases from J, the gap between germline ends came to 13 bases.

In its sample, this clone was seen a few times. The CDR3 bases are TGTGCCAGCAGCTACAGGGTGAACACTGAAGCTTTCTTT. It translates to CASSYRVNTEAFF. The chain recombines TRBV5-6 with TRBJ1-1; D may be TRBD1 (6 bases). With 3 bases removed from V and 0 bases from J, the gap between germline ends came to 6 bases. Germline CDR1 and CDR2: SGHDT and YYEEEE. This CDR3 region has 13 residues.

The chain couples TRBV6-5 to TRBJ2-1; 11 bases align to TRBD1. This CDR3 contains 15 residues. After removal of 5 bases from V and 4 bases from J, the junction contained 4 bases not matched to a gene. Germline V lookup: CDR1 MNHEY, CDR2 SVGAGI. CDR3: CASSAGTGGYNEQFF. CDR3 bases: TGTGCCAGCAGTGCCGGGACAGGGGGATACAATGAGCAGTTCTTC.

V usage is TRBV7-8 and J usage is TRBJ2-7; no firm D call. The CDR3 is 11 residues long. Trimming removed 3 bases from V and 7 bases from J, with 7 bases in between. Per germline, CDR1 SGHVS and CDR2 FQNEAQ. CDR3 in DNA: TGTGCCAGCAGCTTTGGTGGGGAGCAGTACTTC. This gives the protein CASSFGGEQYF.